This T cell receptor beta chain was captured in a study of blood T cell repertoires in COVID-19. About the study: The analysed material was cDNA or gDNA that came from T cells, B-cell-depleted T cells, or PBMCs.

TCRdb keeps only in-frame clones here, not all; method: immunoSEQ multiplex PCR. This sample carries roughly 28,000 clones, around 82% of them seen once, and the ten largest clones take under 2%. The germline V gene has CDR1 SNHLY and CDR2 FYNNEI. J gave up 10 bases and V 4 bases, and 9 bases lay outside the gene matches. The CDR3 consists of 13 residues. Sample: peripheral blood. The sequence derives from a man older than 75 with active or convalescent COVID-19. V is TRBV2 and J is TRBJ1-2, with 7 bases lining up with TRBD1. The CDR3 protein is CASSVGQTIVYTF. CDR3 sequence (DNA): TGTGCCAGCAGTGTGGGACAGACCATTGTCTACACCTTC.